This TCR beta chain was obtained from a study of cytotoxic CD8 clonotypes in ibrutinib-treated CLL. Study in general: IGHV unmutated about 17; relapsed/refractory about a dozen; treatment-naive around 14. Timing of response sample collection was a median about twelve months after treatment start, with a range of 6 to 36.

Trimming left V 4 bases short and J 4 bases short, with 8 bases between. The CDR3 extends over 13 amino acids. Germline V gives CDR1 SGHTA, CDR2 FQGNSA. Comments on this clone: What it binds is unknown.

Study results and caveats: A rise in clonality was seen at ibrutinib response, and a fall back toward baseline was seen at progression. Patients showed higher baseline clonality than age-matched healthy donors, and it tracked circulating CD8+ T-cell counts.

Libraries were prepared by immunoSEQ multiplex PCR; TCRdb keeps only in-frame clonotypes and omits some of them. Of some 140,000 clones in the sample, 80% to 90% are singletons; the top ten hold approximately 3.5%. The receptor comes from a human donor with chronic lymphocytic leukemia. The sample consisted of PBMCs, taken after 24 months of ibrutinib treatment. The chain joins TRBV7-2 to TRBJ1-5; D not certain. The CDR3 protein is CASSSYINQPQHF. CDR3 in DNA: TGTGCCAGCAGCTCTTACATTAATCAGCCCCAGCATTTT.